The subject of this entry is one TCR beta chain. Its recognized antigen is unknown. Instrument used: NextSeq 550. The Human TCR Profiling Kit (MiLaboratory) was used to prepare UMI-labeled 5' RACE TRB cDNA libraries. The full amount of extracted RNA was used for cDNA synthesis, and the full amount of resulting cDNA was used for PCR amplification. Libraries were prepared in parallel using an identical number of PCR cycles. Regarding the original processing steps: With a requirement of at least two reads per UMI, MIGEC and MiXCR extracted about 53,000 +/- 9,400 unique UMI-labeled TRB cDNA molecules per library. Each library averaged around 40,000 +/- 10,000 functional in-frame TRB CDR3 nucleotide clonotypes without stop codons. After downsampling to 5000 UMI-labeled TRB molecules per sample, diversity metrics such as normalized Shannon-Wiener and Chao1 were calculated in VDJtools. VDJtools computed clonotype-size-weighted physicochemical properties of the central five CDR3 residues: interaction energy, strength, volume and Kidera factor 4. TCRdb reprocessed the reads; each CDR3 protein sequence makes one entry, and DNA is unavailable. The V and J calls follow TCRdb's processing rather than the paper's. This sample's records show about 40,000 distinct CDR3 sequences. The ten largest clones capture 1.5% to 2% of the sample.

Reading from cysteine to phenylalanine, the CDR3 counts 14 amino acids. No DNA sequence is on record. The data were obtained in a study of CXCR3-negative and CXCR3-positive naive CD8 T cells (dated 2019 in TCRdb). A note on the overall study: About 150 million TRB reads were obtained in total, roughly 1.5 +/- 0.3 million reads per library. The TRBV-TRBJ cluster analysis covered naive subsets from 5 donors and memory cells from 3 donors. Diversity and physicochemical repertoire analyses were performed on about a dozen donors pooled from two independent experiments.

For each CD8+ T cell subset, flow sorting was done in triplicate, and under 350,000 cells per subset went directly into RLT lysis buffer. To keep memory contaminants out, a stringent definition of naive CD8+ T cells was applied: CD45RO-CCR7+CD27+CD95-. Peripheral blood mononuclear cells were isolated from buffy coats by standard density gradient centrifugation. Naive CXCR3-negative and CXCR3-positive CD8+ T cells were flow-sorted using a FACSAria III. An RNeasy Mini Kit was used to extract total RNA from the sorted cells. What the research found in general, with its limitations: Within the same donor, TRBV-TRBJ usage looked similar between naive CXCR3-negative and CXCR3-positive cells, but memory cells had distinct patterns. Surface CD5, linked to self-reactivity in mice, was comparable between naive subsets; TCR interaction strength was therefore also inferred from TRB CDR3 physicochemical properties. Freshly isolated PBMCs were used for most assays because CXCR3 expression went down partially after cryopreservation. Comparably high repertoire diversity was found in both naive subsets, whereas much lower repertoire diversity was found in memory CD8+ T cells. TRB CDR3s from CXCR3-positive naive cells showed higher hydrophobicity (lower Kidera factor 4), lower energy, and higher strength and volume indices than CXCR3-negative naive cells.

The sequencing sample was made of naive CXCR3- CD8+ T cells from blood. What this sample's cell subset or site label stands for: CD45RO-CCR7+CD27+CD95- naive CD8+ T cells lacking CXCR3 (TNR3-). The sequence was obtained from a human donor in good health. Some clones in this sample may be carry-over from other donors' samples. The receptor chain draws on TRBV12-3 or TRBV12-4 and TRBJ2-6; TCRdb returns TRBD1, unconfirmable since there is no DNA. The CDR3 region reads CASNRDSGANVLTF.